This entry lists 30 T cell receptor beta chains sequenced from one sample in a study of T cells after yellow fever vaccination. TCRdb reprocessed the 5' RACE reads via MiXCR and lists one record per CDR3 protein. In the table there are roughly 520,000 distinct CDR3 sequences, around a fifth of which are singletons. The starting material was PBMCs, obtained 21 days after the first yellow fever vaccination. Receptors originate from a man aged 18 to 30 who received the YFV17D yellow fever vaccine.

This clonotype was detected only a few times. The V and J genes are TRBV20-1 and TRBJ1-5, with a tentative D call TRBD1 (5 bases). V lost 3 bases, J lost 2 bases, and 8 bases lay in between. The germline gives CDR1 DFQATT, CDR2 SNEGSKA (reference sequence). This CDR3 spans 13 amino acids. The CDR3 is CSARRDGNQPQHF. In DNA, the CDR3 is TGCAGTGCTAGGCGGGACGGCAATCAGCCCCAGCATTTT.

About this clonotype: This could be a read error, since a much larger clone is one nucleotide away. The V gene is TRBV7-9, the J gene TRBJ1-3, with D maybe TRBD1 (6 bases). V was shortened by 3 bases and J by 7 bases, with 10 bases between the two germline ends. The CDR3 extends over 13 amino acids. Looked up from germline, CDR1 is SEHNR and CDR2 is FQNEAQ (reference sequence). In nucleotides, the CDR3 is TGTGCCAGCAGCTTTGCGCAGGGGAACACCATATATTTT. Encoded protein: CASSFAQGNTIYF.

This clonotype was seen more than once but under ten times. This rearrangement joins TRBV18 to TRBJ2-1; D remains ambiguous. The CDR3 spans 13 residues. The ends were cut back, 4 bases at V and 5 bases at J, with 9 bases in the middle. Germline V lookup: CDR1 KGHSH, CDR2 LQKENI. CDR3: CASSLRTDNEQFF. Written as DNA, the CDR3 is TGTGCCAGCTCACTGAGGACGGACAATGAGCAGTTCTTC.

This clonotype was picked up a small number of times. The chain combines TRBV23-1 with TRBJ2-7; 9 bases agree with TRBD1. TRBV23-1 has ORF status, its function being uncertain. With V trimmed by 5 bases and J by 0 bases, 5 bases remained unmatched. The CDR3 sequence is 15 residues long. DNA of the CDR3: TGCGCCAGCAGTGGGGACAGGGCCTGCTCCTACGAGCAGTACGTC. Translating it yields CASSGDRACSYEQYV.

The V call is TRBV27, the J call TRBJ2-3; 9 bases match TRBD2. CDR3 size: 17 residues. The J segment lost 3 bases and the V segment lost 2 bases, leaving 9 bases of the junction unmatched. The germline gives CDR1 MNHEY, CDR2 SMNVEV (reference sequence). This chain's CDR3 is CASSLPAGGRGTDTQYF. CDR3 bases: TGTGCCAGCAGTTTACCAGCGGGGGGCAGGGGTACAGATACGCAGTATTTT.

The chain is built from TRBV7-9 and TRBJ2-1, with D perhaps matching TRBD2 (5 bases). V was trimmed by 5 bases and J by 8 bases, leaving 19 bases between them. The CDR3 extends over 15 amino acids. Germline V gives CDR1 SEHNR, CDR2 FQNEAQ (reference sequence). CDR3 sequence (DNA): TGTGCCAGCAGCCCCAGGACTGCCCCCCAACATGAGCAGTTCTTC. Its translation: CASSPRTAPQHEQFF.

This chain joins TRBV27 and TRBJ2-3; D gene uncertain. V lost 6 bases to trimming and J lost 6 bases, with 10 bases between them. Germline assignment: CDR1 MNHEY and CDR2 SMNVEV (reference sequence). The CDR3 contains 12 residues. CDR3 nucleotides: TGTGCCAGCAGGGAGACTCGGGATACGCAGTATTTT. This codes for CASRETRDTQYF.

V is TRBV12-3 or TRBV12-4 and J is TRBJ1-3; TRBD1 agrees at 7 bases. Trimming removed 5 bases from V and 4 bases from J; junction bases left unmatched: 5. CDR3 length: 14 amino acids. The CDR3 DNA reads as TGTGCCAGCAGTAGACAGGGTTTAGGAAACACCATATATTTT. It translates to CASSRQGLGNTIYF.

This clonotype showed up just a few times. The rearrangement joins TRBV12-3 or TRBV12-4 to TRBJ1-1; tentative D call: TRBD1 (5 bases). The V and J ends lost 2 bases and 11 bases respectively, with 12 bases between them. The CDR3 runs 12 residues. The CDR3 loop reads CASSLPGVKAFF. CDR3 coding DNA: TGTGCCAGCAGTTTACCGGGGGTGAAGGCTTTCTTT.

The chain carries TRBV15 and TRBJ1-2; D call uncertain. Trimming removed 1 base from V and 2 bases from J, with 11 bases in between. There are 15 residues in the CDR3. Germline CDR1 reads LNHNV; CDR2 reads YYDKDF (reference sequence). The CDR3 DNA sequence: TGTGCCACCAGCAGAGGTGAGGGCAGAAACTATGGCTACACCTTC. Encoded protein: CATSRGEGRNYGYTF.

V usage is TRBV28 and J usage is TRBJ1-5, with TRBD1 as a possible D gene (5 bases). The ends were cut back, 4 bases at V and 1 base at J, with 11 bases in the middle. The CDR3 runs to 15 residues. CDR1 and CDR2 from the germline V gene are MDHEN and SYDVKM. The CDR3 spells CASSSVQASNQPQHF. In nucleotides, the CDR3 is TGTGCCAGCAGTTCGGTACAGGCCAGCAATCAGCCCCAGCATTTT.

This clonotype was picked up a small number of times. This chain connects TRBV20-1 to TRBJ2-1; TRBD2 aligns across 9 bases. The CDR3 loop spans 16 amino acids. Germline assignment: CDR1 DFQATT and CDR2 SNEGSKA (reference sequence). V lost 1 base, J lost 0 bases, and 4 bases stayed unmatched. CDR3 in DNA: TGCAGTGCTAGAGGGGCTAGCGGGAACTCCTACAATGAGCAGTTCTTC. Translated: CSARGASGNSYNEQFF.

This sequence joins TRBV6-1 and TRBJ2-7; 8 positions match TRBD2. The CDR3 length is 14 residues. CDR1 and CDR2 (germline): MNHNS, SASEGT. The J segment lost 2 bases and the V segment lost 5 bases, leaving 5 bases of the junction unmatched. CDR3 amino acids: CASSNTGGPYEQYV. The CDR3 DNA follows: TGTGCCAGCAGTAATACGGGGGGGCCCTACGAGCAGTACGTC.

The chain is built from TRBV5-6 and TRBJ2-2; tentative D call: TRBD1 (6 bases). CDR1 and CDR2 (germline): SGHDT, YYEEEE. Trimming took 3 bases from V and 7 from J, leaving 16 bases between them. The CDR3 sequence is 15 residues long. In nucleotides, the CDR3 is TGTGCCAGCAGCTCTCGGCCAGGGGCCGTCGGGGAGCTGTTTTTT. Amino acid sequence: CASSSRPGAVGELFF.

The chain has TRBV5-1 and TRBJ2-6, with 9 bases matching TRBD1. V was pared by 1 base and J by 4 bases, with 6 bases of the junction left unmatched. Germline V lookup: CDR1 SGHRS, CDR2 YFSETQ. CDR3 size: 17 residues. For the CDR3, the DNA is TGCGCCAGCAGCTTGTGGACAGGGGTTTCGGGGGCCAACGTCCTGACTTTC. Protein: CASSLWTGVSGANVLTF.

This clonotype has only a few counts. The J gene is TRBJ1-2, the V gene TRBV21-1. TRBV21-1 is noted as a pseudogene. This CDR3 region has 16 residues. CDR3 sequence: CASSPPPRREVYGYTF. The CDR3 nucleotides are TGTGCCAGCAGCCCCCCCCCCAGGAGGGAGGTCTATGGCTACACCTTC.

This chain uses TRBV6-1 with TRBJ1-1; D gene unclear. From germline, CDR1 is MNHNS and CDR2 SASEGT. This CDR3 is 14 amino acids long. V lost 9 bases to trimming and J lost 5 bases, with 19 bases between them. This chain's CDR3 is CASSPISTVTEAFF. CDR3 bases: TGTGCCAGTAGTCCCATCTCGACGGTGACTGAAGCTTTCTTT.

The chain has TRBV4-1 and TRBJ1-5; D uncertain. Looked up from germline, CDR1 is MGHRA and CDR2 is YSYEKL. The CDR3 consists of 14 residues. V shed 6 bases and J shed 1 base, with 10 bases lying between them. The CDR3 sequence is CASRSVLSNQPQHF. Written as DNA, the CDR3 is TGCGCCAGCAGGTCGGTGCTCAGCAATCAGCCCCAGCATTTT.

This clonotype was detected only a few times. The CDR3 spells CASSRRQDLGTGELFF. The CDR3 DNA reads TGTGCCAGCAGCCGGAGACAGGACTTGGGCACCGGGGAGCTGTTTTTT. This chain connects TRBV6-1 to TRBJ2-2, with D perhaps matching TRBD1 (6 bases). Germline V CDR1 and CDR2: MNHNS, SASEGT. The CDR3 runs to 16 residues. V was shortened by 6 bases and J by 4 bases, with 18 bases between the two germline ends.

This chain links TRBV7-3 with TRBJ2-3, with D possibly called TRBD1 or TRBD2 (5 bases each). V was trimmed by 0 bases and J by 0 bases, leaving 10 bases between them. CDR3 length: 16 amino acids. Germline V gene sequence: CDR1 SGHTA, CDR2 FQGTGA. CDR3 in amino acids: CASSLTGAASTDTQYF. The DNA for the CDR3 is TGTGCCAGCAGCTTAACCGGGGCGGCGAGCACAGATACGCAGTATTTT. Full variable domain (remainder filled in from reference TRBV7-3 and TRBJ2-3): GAGVSQTPSNKVTEKGKYVELRCDPISGHTALYWYRQSLGQGPEFLIYFQGTGAADDSGLPNDRFFAVRPEGSVSTLKIQRTERGDSAVYLCASSLTGAASTDTQYFGPGTRLTVL.

The chain joins TRBV10-3 to TRBJ2-3; D unclear. CDR1 and CDR2 from the germline V gene are ENHRY and SYGVKD. The CDR3 is made up of 16 amino acids. V dropped 0 bases and J dropped 1 base, with 11 bases sitting between them. The DNA for the CDR3 is TGTGCCATCAGTGAGTCGGCCCCCTCGGGCACAGATACGCAGTATTTT. It codes for CAISESAPSGTDTQYF.

Ten or more counts support this clonotype. This chain joins TRBV7-2 and TRBJ2-2; no firm D call. V dropped 5 bases and J dropped 1 base, with 11 bases sitting between them. The CDR3 spans 15 residues. The germline CDR1 and CDR2 sequences are SGHTA and FQGNSA. This CDR3 reads CASSPISWNTGELFF. CDR3 DNA: TGTGCCAGCAGCCCCATATCCTGGAACACCGGGGAGCTGTTTTTT.

This rearrangement joins TRBV27 to TRBJ1-2; D is unclear. The CDR3 totals 12 residues. Per germline, CDR1 MNHEY and CDR2 SMNVEV (reference sequence). V lost 5 bases and J 7 bases, leaving 11 bases between the germline ends. Here the CDR3 DNA reads TGTGCCAGCAGTCCCTACCGGGGTGGCTACACCTTC. Translated, it gives CASSPYRGGYTF.

This clonotype was detected ten times or more. V and J are TRBV5-1 and TRBJ2-2, with D perhaps matching TRBD1 (6 bases). This CDR3 contains 15 residues. Trimming removed 0 bases from V and 1 base from J, with 7 bases in between. Germline CDR1 reads SGHRS; CDR2 reads YFSETQ. This chain's CDR3 is CASSLARGNTGELFF. DNA of the CDR3: TGCGCCAGCAGCTTGGCCAGGGGGAACACCGGGGAGCTGTTTTTT.

This chain links TRBV29-1 with TRBJ1-1; 7 bases are shared with TRBD1. The CDR3 is 14 amino acids. V lost 6 bases and J lost 11; bases outside the gene matches: 18. From germline, CDR1 is SQVTM and CDR2 ANQGSEA. This chain's CDR3 is CSVGDRVSRGDAFF. The CDR3 DNA follows: TGCAGCGTGGGTGACAGGGTATCAAGAGGTGACGCTTTCTTT.

This clonotype was counted between two and nine times. The V gene is TRBV19, the J gene TRBJ2-5; 7 nucleotides match TRBD1. The germline gives CDR1 LNHDA, CDR2 SQIVND (reference sequence). This CDR3 has 13 amino acids. J gave up 6 bases and V 6 bases, and 7 bases lay outside the gene matches. CDR3 region: CASSPGQRQTQYF. As DNA, the CDR3 is TGTGCCAGTAGCCCGGGACAGAGACAGACCCAGTACTTC.

In this sample, this clonotype turned up a few times. The chain couples TRBV7-2 to TRBJ2-7, with D tentatively TRBD1 (6 bases). V was shortened by 5 bases and J by 0 bases, with 14 bases between the two germline ends. CDR3 length equals 15 residues. The germline V gene encodes CDR1 SGHTA and CDR2 FQGNSA. CDR3 in DNA: TGTGCCAGCAGCAGGTCTACAGGGAGCTCCTACGAGCAGTACTTC. It codes for CASSRSTGSSYEQYF.

This chain links TRBV5-1 with TRBJ2-2; weak D call: TRBD1 (5 bases). The germline CDR1 and CDR2 sequences are SGHRS and YFSETQ. The CDR3 contains 15 residues. V was pared by 0 bases and J by 6 bases, with 12 bases between. CDR3 nucleotides: TGCGCCAGCAGCTTGGCTGCAGGGTTTGCCGGGGAGCTGTTTTTT. Its protein is CASSLAAGFAGELFF.

The rearrangement links TRBV24-1 to TRBJ2-3, with unresolved D. Trimming stripped 5 bases from V and 2 bases from J, with 7 bases between. Germline assignment: CDR1 KGHDR and CDR2 SFDVKD. The CDR3 totals 13 residues. Here the CDR3 DNA reads TGTGCCACCAGTGGCCCGAACACAGATACGCAGTATTTT. As protein: CATSGPNTDTQYF.

The V gene is TRBV7-8, the J gene TRBJ2-1; 9 positions agree with TRBD1. Trimming at V came to 4 bases and at J to 3 bases, leaving 7 bases not matched to a gene. The CDR3 spans 16 residues. The V gene's germline CDR1 is SGHVS and CDR2 FQNEAQ. In nucleotides, the CDR3 is TGTGCCAGCAGCTCGAAACCGGGACAGGGCTACAATGAGCAGTTCTTC. It encodes CASSSKPGQGYNEQFF.